This TCR beta chain derives from a study of shared clonotypes between healthy human individuals. The ends lost 6 bases at V and 4 bases at J; junction bases unmatched: 5. From germline, CDR1 is SGHRS and CDR2 YFSETQ. The CDR3 consists of 16 residues. The data were produced by immunoSEQ multiplex PCR, yet TCRdb's version contains in-frame clones alone and is incomplete. The sample has 2 million to 2.5 million clones, approximately 96% seen once. This clonotype was sampled from a man aged 18 to 30 in good health. Source material: naive CD4+ T cells sorted from blood. As for subset: CD45RA+ positively selected. The rearrangement joins TRBV5-1 to TRBJ2-1; 15 nucleotides align to TRBD2. The CDR3, as DNA: TGCGCCAGCATCCAAGGACTAGCGGGGGGGTACAATGAGCAGTTCTTC. Its protein is CASIQGLAGGYNEQFF.